Listed here are 26 T cell receptor beta chains from one sample, sequenced in a study of ipilimumab plus nivolumab after autologous stem cell transplantation. The method was immunoSEQ multiplex PCR; TCRdb's version includes in-frame clones alone and lacks a portion of them. The data show 20,000 to 30,000 clones, more than 70% seen once. The input for sequencing was PBMCs, taken in a trial of ipilimumab plus nivolumab as post-transplant consolidation. These receptors all stem from a male donor with diffuse large B-cell lymphoma.

The rearrangement uses TRBV6-1 and TRBJ2-5; 9 bases line up with TRBD1. The CDR3 loop spans 13 amino acids. Per germline, CDR1 MNHNS and CDR2 SASEGT. V shed 9 bases, J shed 4 bases, and the junction held 6 bases outside the gene matches. The chain's CDR3 is CASGTGSVETQYF. Written as DNA, the CDR3 is TGTGCCAGTGGGACAGGGTCCGTAGAGACCCAGTACTTC.

The chain uses TRBV7-2 and TRBJ1-2; D might be TRBD1 (6 bases). Trimming left V 3 bases short and J 4 bases short, with 12 bases between. Germline CDR1 and CDR2: SGHTA and FQGNSA. This CDR3 is built from 14 residues. CDR3 in amino acids: CASSFTGGGYGYTF. The CDR3, as DNA: TGTGCCAGCAGCTTCACGGGAGGGGGCTATGGCTACACCTTC.

This clone came up once. The chain is built from TRBV19 and TRBJ2-7, with D hard to call. Germline CDR1 reads LNHDA; CDR2 reads SQIVND (reference sequence). CDR3 size: 14 residues. V was trimmed by 10 bases and J by 7 bases, leaving 23 bases between them. The CDR3 DNA reads TGTGCCACGGAACGGAAGAAAGGGTTCGGGGAGCAGTACTTC. It codes for CATERKKGFGEQYF.

This chain joins TRBV4-1 and TRBJ2-7; possible D gene TRBD2, 5 bases. In germline, CDR1 is MGHRA, CDR2 YSYEKL. V was shortened by 1 base and J by 4 bases, with 8 bases between the two germline ends. This CDR3 has 13 amino acids. This CDR3 is CASSQVGAYEQYF. CDR3 coding DNA: TGCGCCAGCAGCCAAGTGGGAGCGTACGAGCAGTACTTC.

The V call is TRBV4-1, the J call TRBJ2-3; D may match TRBD1 or TRBD2 (5 bases each). Germline V gene data show CDR1 as MGHRA and CDR2 as YSYEKL. Trimming cost V 5 bases and J 9 bases, with 15 bases left between them. This CDR3 contains 13 residues. The CDR3 DNA is TGCGCCAGCAGCACTAGGACATTTAGCACGCAGTATTTT. Encoded protein: CASSTRTFSTQYF.

This clone was counted a single time. The V and J genes are TRBV10-3 and TRBJ1-5, with D possibly TRBD1 on 5 matching bases. V dropped 2 bases and J dropped 10 bases, with 12 bases sitting between them. CDR3 length equals 13 residues. The V gene's germline CDR1 is ENHRY and CDR2 SYGVKD. In nucleotides, the CDR3 is TGTGCCATCAGTGAGGGCGGGGACTTCCCCCAGCATTTT. Residues: CAISEGGDFPQHF.

This rearrangement joins TRBV30 to TRBJ1-4; D perhaps matches TRBD1 (5 bases). Trimming shortened V by 4 bases and J by 7 bases, and 7 bases separated the two germline ends. The germline CDR1 and CDR2 sequences are GTSNPN and SVGIG (reference sequence). The CDR3 contains 11 residues. This CDR3 reads CAWMGPEKLFF. CDR3 DNA sequence: TGTGCCTGGATGGGACCTGAAAAACTGTTTTTT.

The chain recombines TRBV6-1 with TRBJ2-2, with D uncertain. Germline CDR1 is MNHNS and CDR2 is SASEGT. This CDR3 has 16 amino acids. The germline V and J ends were trimmed by 2 bases and 4 bases, with 14 bases remaining between them. The CDR3 region is CASSERAVTGTGELFF. CDR3 sequence (DNA): TGTGCCAGCAGTGAAAGGGCGGTCACGGGCACCGGGGAGCTGTTTTTT.

The chain is built from TRBV28 and TRBJ1-4; the D gene is possibly TRBD1 (5 bases). V was trimmed by 4 bases and J by 7 bases, leaving 19 bases between them. The CDR3 loop spans 16 amino acids. The germline gives CDR1 MDHEN, CDR2 SYDVKM. In DNA, the CDR3 is TGTGCCAGCAGTTCGTGGCGGACGGGGGGGGGTGAAAAACTGTTTTTT. It codes for CASSSWRTGGGEKLFF.

The V gene is TRBV18, the J gene TRBJ2-3, with 8 bases fitting TRBD2. Unmatched junction bases numbered 6, after V lost 2 bases and J lost 5 bases. The CDR3 spans 15 residues. Germline V gene sequence: CDR1 KGHSH, CDR2 LQKENI. The CDR3 sequence is CASSPTAAGGDTQYF. The CDR3 bases are TGTGCCAGCTCACCAACAGCGGCGGGGGGAGATACGCAGTATTTT.

The genes are TRBV14 and TRBJ2-3; D is possibly TRBD1 (5 bases). This CDR3 contains 15 residues. Looked up from germline, CDR1 is SGHDN and CDR2 is FVKESK. The V end lost 4 bases, the J end lost 6 bases, and 17 bases lay between the germline ends. CDR3 sequence reads: CASSPGPKGSDTQYF. CDR3 DNA sequence: TGTGCCAGCAGCCCCGGGCCCAAGGGGTCTGATACGCAGTATTTT.

The chain carries TRBV18 and TRBJ1-4; 8 nucleotides align to TRBD1. Trimming removed 3 bases from V and 0 bases from J; junction bases left unmatched: 3. CDR1 is KGHSH, CDR2 LQKENI, per germline. This CDR3 has 16 amino acids. This chain's CDR3 is CASSPQGATTNEKLFF. CDR3 in DNA: TGTGCCAGCTCACCGCAGGGGGCGACAACTAATGAAAAACTGTTTTTT.

Worth noting for this clone: Within the sample, other DNA sequences also encode this same CDR3. This sequence joins TRBV5-4 and TRBJ1-2; weak D call: TRBD1 (5 bases). V lost 4 bases to trimming and J lost 4 bases, with 14 bases between them. This CDR3 region has 14 residues. CDR1 SGHNT and CDR2 YYREEE come from the germline V gene (reference sequence). CDR3 DNA sequence: TGTGCCAGCAGCAGAACTCAGGGAAGCTATGGCTACACCTTC. It codes for CASSRTQGSYGYTF.

This chain uses TRBV15 with TRBJ2-7; the D call may be TRBD1 or TRBD2 (6 bases each). V lost 4 bases and J 2 bases, leaving 12 bases between the germline ends. The CDR3 covers 14 residues. Per germline, CDR1 LNHNV and CDR2 YYDKDF (reference sequence). Here the CDR3 reads CATSIGGLAYEQYF. CDR3 DNA: TGTGCCACCAGCATTGGGGGGCTGGCCTACGAGCAGTACTTC.

CDR3 region: CASSQDPYSNQPQHF. CDR3 bases: TGCGCCAGCAGCCAAGACCCTTATAGCAATCAGCCCCAGCATTTT. V and J are TRBV4-1 and TRBJ1-5; D not certain. The CDR3 is 15 amino acids. Germline-derived CDR1 and CDR2 are MGHRA and YSYEKL. The ends were cut back, 0 bases at V and 0 bases at J, with 6 bases in the middle.

The chain combines TRBV15 with TRBJ1-3; D gene uncertain. V was cut by 1 base and J by 1 base, with 11 bases left in between. From germline, CDR1 is LNHNV and CDR2 YYDKDF (reference sequence). CDR3 size: 16 residues. As DNA, the CDR3 is TGTGCCACCAGCAGAGCCCTCGGAGGGTCTGGAAACACCATATATTTT. It encodes CATSRALGGSGNTIYF.

This clone turned up a few times. The chain recombines TRBV6-6 with TRBJ2-1; D perhaps matches TRBD1 (5 bases). The CDR3 has 15 amino acids. V dropped 0 bases and J dropped 3 bases, with 9 bases sitting between them. In germline, CDR1 is MNHNY, CDR2 SVGAGI (reference sequence). CDR3 nucleotide sequence: TGTGCCAGCAGTTACTCAAGGGGCCACTACAATGAGCAGTTCTTC. As protein: CASSYSRGHYNEQFF.

The chain uses TRBV29-1 and TRBJ1-1; D is ambiguous. The germline V gene encodes CDR1 SQVTM and CDR2 ANQGSEA. V shed 5 bases and J shed 1 base, with 17 bases lying between them. This CDR3 spans 15 amino acids. In DNA form, the CDR3 reads TGCAGCGTTACACCGCTATTGACATCGAACACTGAAGCTTTCTTT. Residues: CSVTPLLTSNTEAFF.

A single count supports this clone. The rearrangement links TRBV7-6 to TRBJ2-5, with 9 positions matching TRBD1. J was trimmed by 6 bases and V by 3 bases; bases with no gene match: 2. This CDR3 has 13 residues. CDR1 is SGHVS, CDR2 FNYEAQ, per germline. The CDR3, as DNA: TGTGCCAGCAGCTTTGACAGGGGGAAGACCCAGTACTTC. Protein: CASSFDRGKTQYF.

V and J are TRBV7-2 and TRBJ1-5, with D possibly being TRBD1 (5 bases). The length of the CDR3 is 14 residues. The V end lost 3 bases, the J end lost 4 bases, and 10 bases lay between the germline ends. Germline values: CDR1 SGHTA, CDR2 FQGNSA. In DNA, the CDR3 is TGTGCCAGCAGCTTGGGGGGGGGTAATCAGCCCCAGCATTTT. Protein sequence: CASSLGGGNQPQHF.

V is TRBV10-2 and J is TRBJ2-5; unclear D gene. V lost 10 bases to trimming and J lost 5 bases, with 14 bases between them. The CDR3 is made up of 12 amino acids. In germline, CDR1 is WSHSY, CDR2 SAAADI. CDR3 region: CATAGTAETQYF. Here the CDR3 DNA reads TGCGCCACCGCAGGAACGGCGGAGACCCAGTACTTC.

V and J are TRBV5-1 and TRBJ2-1, with D perhaps matching TRBD1 (5 bases). Trimming shortened V by 5 bases and J by 2 bases, and 11 bases separated the two germline ends. Germline loops: CDR1 SGHRS, CDR2 YFSETQ. The CDR3 is 14 residues long. CDR3 nucleotide sequence: TGCGCCAGCAGAGAGCAGGGTGCCTACAATGAGCAGTTCTTC. It yields the protein CASREQGAYNEQFF.

The rearrangement links TRBV7-2 to TRBJ1-2; 8 positions match TRBD1. Trimming cost V 4 bases and J 8 bases; bases outside gene matches: 9. This CDR3 contains 14 residues. Germline V CDR1 and CDR2: SGHTA, FQGNSA. CDR3 in amino acids: CASSSSGQGGGYTF. The CDR3, as DNA: TGTGCCAGCAGCTCATCCGGACAGGGTGGCGGCTACACCTTC. Full variable domain (rest looked up from reference TRBV7-2 and TRBJ1-2): GAGVSQSPSNKVTEKGKDVELRCDPISGHTALYWYRQSLGQGLEFLIYFQGNSAPDKSGLPSDRFSAERTGGSVSTLTIQRTQQEDSAVYLCASSSSGQGGGYTFGSGTRLTVV.

This clone is a singleton in its sample. In nucleotides, the CDR3 is TGCGCCAGCAGCTTGGTTCTATCCTACGAGCAGTACTTC. Its translation: CASSLVLSYEQYF. The chain has TRBV5-1 and TRBJ2-7; unclear D gene. The CDR3 sequence is 13 residues long. The V gene's germline CDR1 is SGHRS and CDR2 YFSETQ. V lost 0 bases to trimming and J lost 1 base, with 5 bases between them.

J is TRBJ1-1 and V is TRBV15; no firm D call. Germline V lookup: CDR1 LNHNV, CDR2 YYDKDF (reference sequence). Trimming left V 1 base short and J 0 bases short, with 9 bases between. CDR3 length: 15 residues. CDR3 bases: TGTGCCACCAGCAGAGCACAGCGACTGAACACTGAAGCTTTCTTT. This encodes CATSRAQRLNTEAFF.

This clone was detected only a few times. The chain has TRBV2 and TRBJ1-2, with D unresolved. Germline loops: CDR1 SNHLY, CDR2 FYNNEI. The CDR3 spans 13 residues. V shed 7 bases and J shed 4 bases, with 13 bases lying between them. The chain's CDR3 is CASKPGGPYGYTF. CDR3 in DNA: TGTGCCAGCAAACCGGGAGGCCCCTATGGCTACACCTTC. Based on the CDR3 plus reference TRBV2 and TRBJ1-2, the full variable domain is EPEVTQTPSHQVTQMGQEVILRCVPISNHLYFYWYRQILGQKVEFLVSFYNNEISEKSEIFDDQFSVERPDGSNFTLKIRSTKLEDSAMYFCASKPGGPYGYTFGSGTRLTVV.